This T cell receptor (beta chain) comes out of a study of cytomegalovirus exposure and HLA in healthy donors. V was trimmed by 0 bases and J by 9 bases, leaving 15 bases between them. This CDR3 contains 15 residues. Germline V lookup: CDR1 LGHNA, CDR2 YSLEER. In the PCR, 60 Vbeta and 13 Jbeta primers were used. Libraries were prepared by immunoSEQ multiplex PCR; TCRdb keeps only in-frame clonotypes and omits some of them. The table records about 160,000 clones, about three quarters of them present only once. V gene TRBV4-3 combines with J gene TRBJ2-1, with a possible D match to TRBD2 (7 bases). Material for sequencing was PBMCs. This TCR derives from a woman under 40 in good health and CMV-seronegative. The CDR3 region is CASSQDRWGGSEQFF. CDR3 sequence (DNA): TGCGCCAGCAGCCAAGATCGTTGGGGGGGCAGTGAGCAGTTCTTC.